The 6 T cell receptor beta chains given below trace back to one sample, sequenced in a study of blood T cell repertoires in COVID-19 (dated by TCRdb to about 2020). The library was built by means of the immunoSEQ multiplex PCR assay. TCRdb's version of the immuneACCESS table is confined to in-frame rearrangements and falls short of the full clone set. An unresolved V gene accounts for under half of the shortfall where checked; the remainder is of unknown origin. The sample profile shows 300,000 to 350,000 clones; roughly 87% of them were found once. The top ten hold 7.5% to 10% of the sample. The sample consisted of peripheral blood. These receptors were obtained from a man aged 25 to 45 with COVID-19, enrolled during active disease.

This chain uses TRBV5-1 with TRBJ2-1; 10 positions match TRBD1. The CDR3 has 17 amino acids. The junction had 15 bases not matched to a gene; V was cut back by 0 bases and J by 12 bases. Germline-derived CDR1 and CDR2 are SGHRS and YFSETQ. The CDR3: CASSLAPGQGMAGAQFF. The DNA of the CDR3 is TGCGCCAGCAGCTTGGCCCCGGGACAGGGGATGGCGGGTGCGCAGTTCTTC.

The chain employs TRBV15 and TRBJ2-3; 8 positions agree with TRBD1. CDR1 and CDR2 (germline): LNHNV, YYDKDF (reference sequence). This CDR3 region has 17 residues. After removal of 0 bases from V and 6 bases from J, the junction contained 11 bases not matched to a gene. CDR3 nucleotide sequence: TGTGCCACCAGCAGAGATAAGAGACAGGGGCCCCGGGATACGCAGTATTTT. Encoded protein: CATSRDKRQGPRDTQYF.

This clone was observed a few times. J is TRBJ1-4 and V is TRBV18, with D possibly matching TRBD1 (6 bases). Trimming took off 8 bases at V and 4 bases at J, with 11 bases between the two ends. The CDR3 sequence is 13 residues long. Germline V gene sequence: CDR1 KGHSH, CDR2 LQKENI. CDR3 residues: CASEDSLNEKLFF. CDR3 DNA: TGTGCCAGCGAGGACAGTCTTAATGAAAAACTGTTTTTT.

The chain recombines TRBV18 with TRBJ1-5; 9 positions agree with TRBD1. V shed 6 bases and J 1 base; nucleotides not matched to a gene: 4. Germline V gene lookup returns CDR1 KGHSH and CDR2 LQKENI. The CDR3 has 15 amino acids. The CDR3 DNA is TGTGCCAGCTCCGCCGGGACAGGGAGCAATCAGCCCCAGCATTTT. As protein: CASSAGTGSNQPQHF.

CDR3: CASSGEGGPNQPQHF. CDR3 bases: TGTGCCAGCAGTGGGGAAGGGGGACCCAATCAGCCCCAGCATTTT. The chain is built from TRBV2 and TRBJ1-5; weak D call: TRBD1 (6 bases). V lost 4 bases and J 3 bases, leaving 13 bases between the germline ends. The CDR3 contains 15 residues. CDR1 and CDR2 from the germline V gene are SNHLY and FYNNEI.

The V and J genes are TRBV27 and TRBJ1-1, with 8 nucleotides matching TRBD1. The CDR3 covers 15 residues. Per the germline V gene, CDR1 is MNHEY and CDR2 is SMNVEV (reference sequence). The V segment lost 5 bases and the J segment 6 bases; nucleotides outside the gene matches: 11. CDR3 amino acids: CASSLSQGGRAEAFF. The CDR3 region has the DNA TGTGCCAGCAGTCTTTCACAGGGGGGTCGGGCTGAAGCTTTCTTT.